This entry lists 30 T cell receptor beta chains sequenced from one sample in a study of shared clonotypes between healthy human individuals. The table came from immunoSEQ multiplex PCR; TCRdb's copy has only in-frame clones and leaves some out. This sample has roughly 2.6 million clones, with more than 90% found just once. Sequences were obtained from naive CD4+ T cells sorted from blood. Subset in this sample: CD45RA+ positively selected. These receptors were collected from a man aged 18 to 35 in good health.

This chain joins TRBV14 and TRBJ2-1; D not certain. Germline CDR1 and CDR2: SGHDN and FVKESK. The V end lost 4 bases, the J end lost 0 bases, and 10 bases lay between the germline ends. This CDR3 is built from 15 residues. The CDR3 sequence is CASSPLRASYNEQFF. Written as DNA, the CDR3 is TGTGCCAGCAGCCCGCTCCGGGCCTCCTACAATGAGCAGTTCTTC.

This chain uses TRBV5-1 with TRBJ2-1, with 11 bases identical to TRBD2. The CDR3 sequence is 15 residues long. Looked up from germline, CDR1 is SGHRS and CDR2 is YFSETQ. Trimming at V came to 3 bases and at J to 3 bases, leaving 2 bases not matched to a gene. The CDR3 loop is CASSYSGRDYNEQFF. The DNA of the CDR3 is TGCGCCAGCAGCTATAGCGGGAGGGACTACAATGAGCAGTTCTTC.

The CDR3 DNA reads TGTGCCAGCAGTTATCAGGGTAGGGATGGCTACACCTTC. It codes for CASSYQGRDGYTF. The rearrangement links TRBV6-6 to TRBJ1-2; D may be TRBD1 (5 bases). Trimming pared 3 bases from V and 6 bases from J, leaving 11 bases between. The CDR3 sequence is 13 residues long. CDR1 MNHNY and CDR2 SVGAGI come from the germline V gene (reference sequence).

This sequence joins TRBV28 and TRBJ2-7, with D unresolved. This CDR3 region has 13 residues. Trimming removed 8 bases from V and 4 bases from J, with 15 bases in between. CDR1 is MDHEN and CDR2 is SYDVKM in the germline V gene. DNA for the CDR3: TGTGCCAGCCAACGTGGTACGGAATACGAGCAGTACTTC. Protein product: CASQRGTEYEQYF.

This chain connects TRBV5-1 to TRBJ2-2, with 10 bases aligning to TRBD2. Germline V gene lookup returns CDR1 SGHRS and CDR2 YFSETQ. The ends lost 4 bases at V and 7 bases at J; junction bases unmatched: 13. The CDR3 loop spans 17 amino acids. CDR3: CASSPPEASGSIGELFF. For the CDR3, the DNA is TGCGCCAGCAGCCCACCGGAAGCTAGCGGGAGTATCGGGGAGCTGTTTTTT. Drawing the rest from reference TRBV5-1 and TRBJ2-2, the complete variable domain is KAGVTQTPRYLIKTRGQQVTLSCSPISGHRSVSWYQQTPGQGLQFLFEYFSETQRNKGNFPGRFSGRQFSNSRSEMNVSTLELGDSALYLCASSPPEASGSIGELFFGEGSRLTVL.

This CDR3 is CASSVQGYEQFF. CDR3 DNA: TGTGCCAGCAGTGTCCAGGGCTATGAGCAGTTCTTC. The V call is TRBV25-1, the J call TRBJ2-1; D perhaps matches TRBD1 (5 bases). CDR3 length: 12 residues. V was trimmed by 4 bases and J by 8 bases, leaving 9 bases between them. The germline gives CDR1 MGHDK, CDR2 SYGVNS.

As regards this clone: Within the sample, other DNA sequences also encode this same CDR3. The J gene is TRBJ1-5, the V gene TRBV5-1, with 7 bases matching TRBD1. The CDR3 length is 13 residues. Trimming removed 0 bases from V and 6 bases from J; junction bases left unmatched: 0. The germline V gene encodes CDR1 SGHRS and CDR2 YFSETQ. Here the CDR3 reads CASSLDRGQPQHF. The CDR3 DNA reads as TGCGCCAGCAGCTTGGACAGGGGTCAGCCCCAGCATTTT.

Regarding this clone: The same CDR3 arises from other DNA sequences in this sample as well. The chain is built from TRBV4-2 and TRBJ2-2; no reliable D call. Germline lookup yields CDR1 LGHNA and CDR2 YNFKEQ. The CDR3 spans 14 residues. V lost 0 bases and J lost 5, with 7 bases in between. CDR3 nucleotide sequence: TGTGCCAGCAGCCAAGAAGGTGGGACCGGGGAGCTGTTTTTT. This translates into CASSQEGGTGELFF.

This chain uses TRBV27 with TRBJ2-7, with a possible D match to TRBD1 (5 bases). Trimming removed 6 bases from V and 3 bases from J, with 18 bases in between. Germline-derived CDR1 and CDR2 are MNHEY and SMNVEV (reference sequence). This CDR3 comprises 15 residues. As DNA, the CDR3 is TGTGCCAGCAGCCTTGAACAGGTTTCCCTCTACGAGCAGTACTTC. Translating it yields CASSLEQVSLYEQYF.

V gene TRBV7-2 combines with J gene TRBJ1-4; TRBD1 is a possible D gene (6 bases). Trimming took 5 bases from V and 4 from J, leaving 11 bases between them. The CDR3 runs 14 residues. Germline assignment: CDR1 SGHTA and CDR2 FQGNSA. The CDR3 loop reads CASSGGQLNEKLFF. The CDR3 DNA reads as TGTGCCAGCAGCGGAGGACAGCTTAATGAAAAACTGTTTTTT. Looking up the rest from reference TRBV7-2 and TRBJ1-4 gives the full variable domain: GAGVSQSPSNKVTEKGKDVELRCDPISGHTALYWYRQSLGQGLEFLIYFQGNSAPDKSGLPSDRFSAERTGGSVSTLTIQRTQQEDSAVYLCASSGGQLNEKLFFGSGTQLSVL.

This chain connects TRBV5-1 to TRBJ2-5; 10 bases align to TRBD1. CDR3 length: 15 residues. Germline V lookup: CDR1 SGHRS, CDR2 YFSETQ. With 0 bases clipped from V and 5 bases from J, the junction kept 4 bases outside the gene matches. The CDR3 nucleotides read TGCGCCAGCAGCTTGGTGGGACAGGGGCCGGAGACCCAGTACTTC. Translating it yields CASSLVGQGPETQYF.

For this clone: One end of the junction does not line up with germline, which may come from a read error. CDR3 protein: CASREGTAYNSPLHF. CDR3 nucleotide sequence: TGTGCCAGCAGGGAAGGGACAGCCTATAATTCACCCCTCCACTTT. This chain uses TRBV6-1 with TRBJ1-6; 7 nucleotides line up with TRBD1. The germline V gene encodes CDR1 MNHNS and CDR2 SASEGT. The length of the CDR3 is 15 residues.

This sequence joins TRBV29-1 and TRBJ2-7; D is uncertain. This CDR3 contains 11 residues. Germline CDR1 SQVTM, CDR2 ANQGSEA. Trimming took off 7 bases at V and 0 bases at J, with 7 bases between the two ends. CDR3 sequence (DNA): TGCAGCGGAACTAACTCCTACGAGCAGTACTTC. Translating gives CSGTNSYEQYF.

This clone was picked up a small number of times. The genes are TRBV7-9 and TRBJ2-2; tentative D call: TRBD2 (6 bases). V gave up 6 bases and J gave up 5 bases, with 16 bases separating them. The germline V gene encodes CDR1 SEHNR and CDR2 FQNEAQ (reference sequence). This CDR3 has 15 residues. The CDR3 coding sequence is TGTGCCAGCAGTCATCCGGCGGGGAGAACCGGGGAGCTGTTTTTT. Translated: CASSHPAGRTGELFF. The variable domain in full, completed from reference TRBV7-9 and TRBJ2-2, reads DTGVSQNPRHKITKRGQNVTFRCDPISEHNRLYWYRQTLGQGPEFLTYFQNEAQLEKSRLLSDRFSAERPKGSFSTLEIQRTEQGDSAMYLCASSHPAGRTGELFFGEGSRLTVL.

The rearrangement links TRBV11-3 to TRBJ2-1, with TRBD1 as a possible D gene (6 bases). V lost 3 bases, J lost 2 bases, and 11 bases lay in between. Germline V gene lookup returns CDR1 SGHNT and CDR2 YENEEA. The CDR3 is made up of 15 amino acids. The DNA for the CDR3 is TGTGCCAGCAGCTTGGACAGCTTGACCTACAATGAGCAGTTCTTC. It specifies CASSLDSLTYNEQFF.

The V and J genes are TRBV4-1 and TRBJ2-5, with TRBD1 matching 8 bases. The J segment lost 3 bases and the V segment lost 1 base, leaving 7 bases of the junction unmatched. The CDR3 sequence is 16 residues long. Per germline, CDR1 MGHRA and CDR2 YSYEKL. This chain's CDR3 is CASSQGGRGRKETQYF. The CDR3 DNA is TGCGCCAGCAGCCAAGGGGGCAGGGGGCGAAAAGAGACCCAGTACTTC.

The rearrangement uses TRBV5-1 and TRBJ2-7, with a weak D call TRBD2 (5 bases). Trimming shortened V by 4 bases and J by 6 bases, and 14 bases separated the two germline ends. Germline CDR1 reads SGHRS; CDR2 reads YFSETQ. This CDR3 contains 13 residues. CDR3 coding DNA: TGCGCCAGCAGCCCCCTTGGACTTCTCGAGCAGTACTTC. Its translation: CASSPLGLLEQYF.

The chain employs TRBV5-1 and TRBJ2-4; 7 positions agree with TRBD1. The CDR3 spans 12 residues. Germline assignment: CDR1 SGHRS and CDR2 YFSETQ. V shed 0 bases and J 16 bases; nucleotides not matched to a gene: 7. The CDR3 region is CASSLEGASPYF. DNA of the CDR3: TGCGCCAGCAGCTTGGAGGGGGCGAGCCCTTACTTC.

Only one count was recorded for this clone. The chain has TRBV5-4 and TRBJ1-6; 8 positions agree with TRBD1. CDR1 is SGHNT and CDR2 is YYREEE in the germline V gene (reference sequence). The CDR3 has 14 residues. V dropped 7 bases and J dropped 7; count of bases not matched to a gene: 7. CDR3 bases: TGTGCCAGCTCCGCGACAGGGGAGAATTCACCCCTCCACTTT. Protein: CASSATGENSPLHF.

The CDR3 here is CAISSPGPGEGTQYF. Written as DNA, the CDR3 is TGTGCCATCAGCTCCCCGGGCCCGGGAGAGGGGACCCAGTACTTC. The V and J genes are TRBV10-3 and TRBJ2-5, with D perhaps matching TRBD2 (6 bases). Germline-derived CDR1 and CDR2 are ENHRY and SYGVKD. The CDR3 length is 15 residues. The V end lost 6 bases, the J end lost 7 bases, and 21 bases lay between the germline ends.

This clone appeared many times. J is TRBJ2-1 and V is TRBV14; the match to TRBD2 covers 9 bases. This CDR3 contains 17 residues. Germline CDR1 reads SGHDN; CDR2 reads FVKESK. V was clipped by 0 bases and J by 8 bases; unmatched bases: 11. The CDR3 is CASSQEYGLAGPDEQFF. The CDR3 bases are TGTGCCAGCAGCCAAGAATACGGCCTAGCGGGGCCCGATGAGCAGTTCTTC.

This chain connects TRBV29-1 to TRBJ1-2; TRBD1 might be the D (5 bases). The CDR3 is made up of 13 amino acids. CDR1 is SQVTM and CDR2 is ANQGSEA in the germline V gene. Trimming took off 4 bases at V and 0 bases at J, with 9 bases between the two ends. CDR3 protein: CSVVQGTNYGYTF. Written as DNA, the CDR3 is TGCAGCGTTGTTCAGGGTACTAACTATGGCTACACCTTC.

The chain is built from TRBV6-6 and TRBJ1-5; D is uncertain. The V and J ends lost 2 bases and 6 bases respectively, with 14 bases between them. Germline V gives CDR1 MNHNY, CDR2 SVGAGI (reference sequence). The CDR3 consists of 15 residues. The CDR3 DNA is TGTGCCAGCAGTTACAAGGGAGCCTGGGGTCAGCCCCAGCATTTT. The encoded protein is CASSYKGAWGQPQHF.

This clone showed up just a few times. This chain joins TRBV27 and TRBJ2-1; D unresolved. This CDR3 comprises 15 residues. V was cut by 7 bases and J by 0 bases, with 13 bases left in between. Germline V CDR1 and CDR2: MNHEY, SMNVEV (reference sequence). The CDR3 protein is CASIMTFSSYNEQFF. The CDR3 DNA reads TGTGCCAGCATAATGACGTTTAGCTCCTACAATGAGCAGTTCTTC.

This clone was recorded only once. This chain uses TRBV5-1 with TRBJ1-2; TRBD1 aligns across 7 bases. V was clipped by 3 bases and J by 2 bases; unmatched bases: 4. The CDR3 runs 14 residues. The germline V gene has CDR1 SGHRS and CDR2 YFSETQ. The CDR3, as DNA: TGCGCCAGCAGCTCCCAGGGACAGAACTATGGCTACACCTTC. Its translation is CASSSQGQNYGYTF.

CDR3 DNA sequence: TGTGCCAGCAGTGAAGCGGGAGGGAGACGGGGCTACACCTTC. Translation: CASSEAGGRRGYTF. V gene TRBV6-1 combines with J gene TRBJ1-2; D unresolved. The CDR3 spans 14 residues. CDR1 is MNHNS and CDR2 is SASEGT in the germline V gene. With 0 bases removed from V and 8 bases from J, the gap between germline ends came to 13 bases.

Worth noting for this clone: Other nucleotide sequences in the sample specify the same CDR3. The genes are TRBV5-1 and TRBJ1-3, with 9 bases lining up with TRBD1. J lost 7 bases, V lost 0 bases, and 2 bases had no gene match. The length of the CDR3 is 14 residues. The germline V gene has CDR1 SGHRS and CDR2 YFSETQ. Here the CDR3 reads CASSLGQGGNTIYF. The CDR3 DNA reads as TGCGCCAGCAGCTTGGGACAGGGGGGGAACACCATATATTTT.

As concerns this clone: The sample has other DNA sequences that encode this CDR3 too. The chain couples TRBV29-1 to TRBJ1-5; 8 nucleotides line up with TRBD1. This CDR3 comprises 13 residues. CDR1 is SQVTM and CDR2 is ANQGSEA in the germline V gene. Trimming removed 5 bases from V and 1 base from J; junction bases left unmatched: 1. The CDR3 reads CSVRTGSNQPQHF. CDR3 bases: TGCAGCGTTAGGACAGGGAGCAATCAGCCCCAGCATTTT.

CDR3 in amino acids: CASSQDFGGVAKNIQYF. The CDR3 region has the DNA TGCGCCAGCAGCCAAGATTTCGGGGGCGTAGCCAAAAACATTCAGTACTTC. V usage is TRBV4-3 and J usage is TRBJ2-4; TRBD1 or TRBD2 may be the D gene (6 bases each). Trimming removed 0 bases from V and 0 bases from J, with 12 bases in between. This CDR3 is 17 amino acids long. The V gene's germline CDR1 is LGHNA and CDR2 YSLEER.

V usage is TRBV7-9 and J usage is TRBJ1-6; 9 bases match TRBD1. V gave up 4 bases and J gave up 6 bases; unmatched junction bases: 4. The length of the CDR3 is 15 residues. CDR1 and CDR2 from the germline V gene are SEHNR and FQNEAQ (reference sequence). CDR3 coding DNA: TGTGCCAGCAGCTCGGGGACAGGGCTTAATTCACCCCTCCACTTT. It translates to CASSSGTGLNSPLHF.